This T cell receptor beta chain was identified in a study of response to subunit inactivated influenza vaccine listed by TCRdb under 2018. Background for the entire study: To follow how T cells responded to a trivalent subunit inactivated influenza vaccine, the researchers relied on deep quantitative profiling of the T cell receptor repertoire. General findings and caveats noted by the study authors: According to the authors, only a limited number of new T cells may be recruited by each seasonal influenza vaccination.

Inclusive of the bounding cysteine and phenylalanine, the CDR3 is 17 residues long. The sequence is cut down to CDR3 DNA, 51 bases in frame from base 1. The germline ends are 24 bases apart after V is trimmed by 1 base and J by 9 bases. Via the germline V gene, CDR1 is SGHTA and CDR2 FQGNSA. The library was made by RT-PCR. Sequencing took place on an Illumina HiSeq 2500. Clones were called with MiXCR by TCRdb after fastp trimmed the public reads at Q25, and only in-frame beta chains were retained. CDR3 protein duplicates are merged, each entry listing the most common genes and DNA. Across this sample there are around 650,000 distinct CDR3 sequences, with 15% to 17% seen only once. The top ten clones comprise roughly 12% of the sample. Worth noting for this clonotype: Its cognate antigen has yet to be identified. Per-base quality was not reported, and no clone a single base away is much larger than it.

The sequencing used PBMCs from blood, collected roughly 12 days after vaccination. This clonotype was sampled from a middle-aged man who received an inactivated influenza vaccine. Donor details come from another sample of the same person, matched by shared clones. The rearrangement joined TRBV7-2 to TRBJ1-2, with the D gene not confidently named. For the CDR3, the sequence is CASSLVAAAKTSGSYTF. The DNA reads TGTGCCAGCAGCTTAGTCGCGGCCGCCAAAACATCTGGAAGCTACACCTTC.